The next 17 T cell receptor beta chains were all read from a single sample in a study of response to subunit inactivated influenza vaccine. One entry per CDR3 protein results from TCRdb running MiXCR on the RT-PCR reads. The table has roughly 790,000 distinct CDR3 sequences, 21% seen once. Sequences were derived from PBMCs from blood, sampled roughly 5 days after vaccination. Receptors originate from a man aged 50-59 years who received an inactivated influenza vaccine.

This clonotype appeared a few times. The gene calls are TRBV6-1 and TRBJ1-1; TRBD1 matches 7 bases. Germline CDR1 and CDR2: MNHNS and SASEGT. J lost 8 bases, V lost 6 bases, and 9 bases had no gene match. There are 13 residues in the CDR3. CDR3 nucleotides: TGTGCCAGCAGCTCACAGGGGTACAACGAAGCTTTCTTT. Translation gives CASSSQGYNEAFF.

This chain connects TRBV21-1 to TRBJ2-1; TRBD2 was called by the table and not checked on the DNA. TRBV21-1 is given as a pseudogene. The CDR3 runs 17 residues. CDR3 loop: CASNERGTSGWVGEQFF. CDR3 sequence (DNA): TGTGCCAGCAACGAACGAGGGACTAGCGGGTGGGTCGGTGAGCAGTTCTTC.

With respect to this clonotype: A read error may produce the germline difference seen at one junction end. The V call is TRBV11-2, the J call TRBJ2-1; 8 nucleotides match TRBD2. Per the germline V gene, CDR1 is SGHAT and CDR2 is FQNNGV. The CDR3 runs 15 residues. The DNA of the CDR3 is TGTGCCAGCAGCTTGATTAGCGGGAACATCCATGAGGAGTTCTTC. Its protein is CASSLISGNIHEEFF. Complete variable domain (other parts from reference TRBV11-2 and TRBJ2-1): EAGVAQSPRYKIIEKRQSVAFWCNPISGHATLYWYQQILGQGPKLLIQFQNNGVVDDSQLPKDRFSAERLKGVDSTLKIQPAKLEDSAVYLCASSLISGNIHEEFFGPGTRLTVL.

This clonotype was recorded many times. V gene TRBV20-1 combines with J gene TRBJ2-3; 7 nucleotides match TRBD2. The germline gives CDR1 DFQATT, CDR2 SNEGSKA (reference sequence). The CDR3 is 15 residues long. The J segment lost 6 bases and the V segment lost 0 bases, leaving 9 bases of the junction unmatched. In DNA, the CDR3 is TGCAGTGCTAGAGATTTGGCGGGAGTGGCCGATACGCAGTATTTT. Protein sequence: CSARDLAGVADTQYF.

V usage is TRBV6-1 and J usage is TRBJ2-2, with a tentative D call TRBD1 (6 bases). Germline V lookup: CDR1 MNHNS, CDR2 SASEGT. V was clipped by 7 bases and J by 2 bases, with 14 bases between them. The CDR3 extends over 15 amino acids. The CDR3 nucleotides read TGTGCCAGCAAAAAGACAGGAACAAACACCGGGGAGCTGTTTTTT. Its protein is CASKKTGTNTGELFF.

This clonotype was observed once. The gene calls are TRBV7-9 and TRBJ1-6; D possibly corresponds to TRBD1 (5 bases). Germline V gene data show CDR1 as SEHNR and CDR2 as FQNEAQ (reference sequence). The ends were cut back, 1 base at V and 8 bases at J, with 12 bases in the middle. The CDR3 contains 15 residues. The CDR3 here is CASSLEAGKDSPLHF. In nucleotides, the CDR3 is TGTGCCAGCAGCTTAGAAGCAGGGAAGGATTCACCCCTCCACTTT.

This chain uses TRBV4-3 with TRBJ2-1; D might be TRBD2 (6 bases). CDR3 length equals 15 residues. The ends were cut back, 2 bases at V and 10 bases at J, with 18 bases in the middle. The germline V gene encodes CDR1 LGHNA and CDR2 YSLEER. The DNA of the CDR3 is TGCGCCAGCAGCCAAAATGAGTGGGGCCGGGGGGAGCAGTTCTTC. Translation gives CASSQNEWGRGEQFF.

This clonotype was found a few times. This chain connects TRBV28 to TRBJ2-7; TRBD1 agrees at 9 bases. The CDR3 totals 17 residues. Germline CDR1 reads MDHEN; CDR2 reads SYDVKM. V shed 5 bases, J shed 0 bases, and the junction held 11 bases outside the gene matches. CDR3 sequence (DNA): TGTGCCAGCAGTCTAATCACTGGACAGGGGCACTCCTACGAGCAGTACTTC. It translates to CASSLITGQGHSYEQYF.

CDR3 in amino acids: CASSRTSGVTGELFF. The CDR3, as DNA: TGCGCCAGCAGCCGGACTAGCGGGGTCACCGGGGAGCTGTTTTTT. V gene TRBV5-1 combines with J gene TRBJ2-2, with 12 nucleotides matching TRBD2. V trimming: 4 bases; J trimming: 4 bases; junction bases outside the gene matches: 2. Germline V lookup: CDR1 SGHRS, CDR2 YFSETQ. The CDR3 runs 15 residues.

This clonotype turned up a few times. This chain connects TRBV7-2 to TRBJ2-3, with a possible D match to TRBD2 (6 bases). The CDR3 has 14 amino acids. The V end was cut by 3 bases, the J end by 6 bases, with 13 bases between. The germline V gene encodes CDR1 SGHTA and CDR2 FQGNSA. The CDR3 coding sequence is TGTGCCAGCAGCTTGTACGGGGGAGCTGATACGCAGTATTTT. Protein: CASSLYGGADTQYF.

The rearrangement links TRBV15 to TRBJ1-2; D gene uncertain. The CDR3 is made up of 17 amino acids. Between the trimmed V and J ends, which lost 0 bases and 4 bases, there was a span of 18 bases. Germline lookup yields CDR1 LNHNV and CDR2 YYDKDF (reference sequence). CDR3: CATSRDRWQVKLYGYTF. The CDR3 nucleotides are TGTGCCACCAGCAGAGATAGGTGGCAGGTTAAGCTCTATGGCTACACCTTC.

This clonotype came up a few times. The chain joins TRBV10-3 to TRBJ2-2; D gene ambiguous. This CDR3 is built from 17 residues. Trimming shortened V by 0 bases and J by 2 bases, and 13 bases separated the two germline ends. Germline V CDR1 and CDR2: ENHRY, SYGVKD. CDR3 region: CAISESERRSNTGELFF. CDR3 coding DNA: TGTGCCATCAGTGAGTCAGAGAGACGGTCAAACACCGGGGAGCTGTTTTTT.

The genes are TRBV5-1 and TRBJ2-3, with D possibly TRBD1 on 5 matching bases. Germline V gene sequence: CDR1 SGHRS, CDR2 YFSETQ. Trimming stripped 5 bases from V and 4 bases from J, with 11 bases between. This CDR3 contains 13 residues. The CDR3 protein is CASRQGSSDTQYF. CDR3 DNA: TGCGCCAGCAGGCAGGGTAGCTCAGATACGCAGTATTTT.

The V and J genes are TRBV29-1 and TRBJ2-1; no clear D gene. Per germline, CDR1 SQVTM and CDR2 ANQGSEA. Trimming stripped 0 bases from V and 7 bases from J, with 22 bases between. This CDR3 comprises 17 residues. The CDR3 DNA reads TGCAGCGTTGAAGATTTTATCCGGGTGGGAAGGTCGAATGAGCAGTTCTTC. Translated: CSVEDFIRVGRSNEQFF.

In this sample, this clonotype turned up a few times. The rearrangement links TRBV10-3 to TRBJ2-5; a weak D match, TRBD2 (6 bases). The CDR3 spans 13 residues. Trimming stripped 10 bases from V and 0 bases from J, with 12 bases between. Germline CDR1 reads ENHRY; CDR2 reads SYGVKD. The CDR3 coding sequence is TGTGCCACCGGGAGCTTGTACCAAGAGACCCAGTACTTC. Its protein is CATGSLYQETQYF.

There are a few counts of this clonotype. CDR3 protein: CSVPGQANTEAFF. The CDR3 DNA sequence: TGCAGCGTCCCGGGACAGGCGAACACTGAAGCTTTCTTT. The chain recombines TRBV29-1 with TRBJ1-1, with 8 bases aligning to TRBD1. The CDR3 totals 13 residues. The ends lost 6 bases at V and 1 base at J; junction bases unmatched: 4. Per the germline V gene, CDR1 is SQVTM and CDR2 is ANQGSEA.

The V and J genes are TRBV6-2 or TRBV6-3 and TRBJ2-6, with 8 bases that match TRBD1. The length of the CDR3 is 16 residues. The V gene's germline CDR1 is MNHEY and CDR2 SVGEGT. V gave up 6 bases and J gave up 2 bases; unmatched junction bases: 6. The DNA for the CDR3 is TGTGCCAGCAGACCCCAGGGGGCAGCTGGGGCCAACGTCCTGACTTTC. Translating gives CASRPQGAAGANVLTF.